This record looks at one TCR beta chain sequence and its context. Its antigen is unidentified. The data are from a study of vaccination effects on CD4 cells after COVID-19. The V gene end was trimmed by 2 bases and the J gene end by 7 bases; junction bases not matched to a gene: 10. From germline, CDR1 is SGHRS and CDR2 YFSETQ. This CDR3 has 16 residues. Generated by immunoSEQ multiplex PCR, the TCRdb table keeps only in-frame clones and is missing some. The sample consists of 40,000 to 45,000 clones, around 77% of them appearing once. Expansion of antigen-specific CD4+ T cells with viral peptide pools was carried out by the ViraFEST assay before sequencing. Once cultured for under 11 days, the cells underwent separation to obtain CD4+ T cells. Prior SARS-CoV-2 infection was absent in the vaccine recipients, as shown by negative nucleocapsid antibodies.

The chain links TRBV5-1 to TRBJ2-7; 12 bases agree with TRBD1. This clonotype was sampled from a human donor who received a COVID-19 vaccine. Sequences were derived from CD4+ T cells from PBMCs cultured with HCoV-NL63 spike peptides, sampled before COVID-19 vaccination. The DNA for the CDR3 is TGCGCCAGCAGCTTAGATCCCGGGACAGGGGGCGGTGAGCAGTACGTC. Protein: CASSLDPGTGGGEQYV.